This T cell receptor (beta chain) appears in the sequencing data of a study of vaccination and CD4 T cells after COVID-19. With regard to this clonotype: Its antigen is not identified.

Cultured CD4+ T-cell DNA underwent Oncomine TCR Beta short-read sequencing. Investigators isolated genomic DNA from cultured CD4+ T cells. MiXCR, run by TCRdb on the PCR reads, gives a single entry per CDR3 protein. The sample includes about 14,000 distinct CDR3 sequences, 53% of them seen just once. CDR3 length: 16 residues. The germline CDR1 and CDR2 sequences are SGHTA and FQGTGA. With V trimmed by 0 bases and J by 6 bases, 8 bases remained unmatched. Treatment given: roughly 11-day PBMC culture with coronavirus spike peptide pools or control peptides (ViraFEST assay). The receptor comes from a human donor who had recovered from COVID-19. Sequences were obtained from CD4+ T cells from blood, cultured in vitro. The gene calls are TRBV7-3 and TRBJ2-3; 8 nucleotides line up with TRBD2. The CDR3 nucleotides are TGTGCCAGCAGCTTAACCCCGGGAGGGCCGGGGGATACGCAGTATTTT. Its translation: CASSLTPGGPGDTQYF.